The clone carrying this T cell receptor beta chain was counted a few times. Its antigen is currently unknown. This sample is drawn from a study of a mutant IDH1 vaccine in newly diagnosed glioma. The V gene's germline CDR1 is SGDLS and CDR2 YYNGEE. This CDR3 has 14 amino acids. V lost 3 bases, J lost 11 bases, and 15 bases lay in between. The table came from immunoSEQ multiplex PCR; TCRdb's copy has only in-frame clones and leaves some out. This table has some 50,000 clones, less than 65% appearing once. Time point noted: week 47, end of study. Doses comprised 300 ug of mutant IDH1 20-mer peptide each, plus topical imiquimod.

This TCR came from a man between 35 and 55 years old with glioma. Some clones in this sample may be carry-over from other donors' samples. The V and J genes are TRBV9 and TRBJ1-6; D gene uncertain. The material sequenced was peripheral blood mononuclear cells (PBMCs), taken from a glioma patient whose treatment included an IDH1 peptide vaccine. Here the CDR3 reads CASSAALGGTPLHF. DNA of the CDR3: TGTGCCAGCAGCGCGGCCCTTGGAGGGACACCCCTCCACTTT.